The rows below give T cell receptor beta chains drawn from one sample of a study of blood T cell repertoires in COVID-19. Method: immunoSEQ multiplex PCR; TCRdb's copy keeps in-frame clones and lacks some. This table holds roughly 290,000 clones, around 90% found once. The sample comprised peripheral blood. Receptor source: a woman in her twenties or thirties with COVID-19, enrolled during active disease. The CDR3 runs from the conserved cysteine through the conserved F or W. The D gene is left open where the match is weak. Size is stated for part of the rows, as once, few or many counts, or as a class when the clone is expanded.

TRBJ1-3,TRBD1,TRBV10-3,NA,TGTGCCATCAGCGGACCGGACAGGGCTGGAAACACCATATATTTT,CAISGPDRAGNTIYF
TRBJ2-3,TRBD2,TRBV6-5,NA,TGTGCCAGCTTCGTAGCGGGGAACACAGATACGCAGTATTTT,CASFVAGNTDTQYF
TRBJ2-3,TRBD2,TRBV6-6,NA,TGTGCCAGCAGTTTTCTAGCGGCGGCAGATACGCAGTATTTT,CASSFLAAADTQYF
TRBJ1-2,NA,TRBV4-2,NA,TGTGCCAGCAGCCAAGAAGGAGGGATTGACGGCTACACCTTC,CASSQEGGIDGYTF
TRBJ1-4,NA,TRBV7-6,NA,TGTGCCAGCAGCGCCGGGGAGGCAACTAATGAAAAACTGTTTTTT,CASSAGEATNEKLFF
TRBJ2-7,TRBD1,TRBV28,NA,TGTGCCAGCAAGGGTTTGGGACAGGGGACGAGCGAGCAGTACTTC,CASKGLGQGTSEQYF
TRBJ2-1,NA,TRBV6-5,NA,TGTGCCAGCAGTTACCAGACGGGATACAATGAGCAGTTCTTC,CASSYQTGYNEQFF
TRBJ2-1,NA,TRBV4-3,NA,TGCGCCAGCAGCCAAGATCTTAACTTGAACAATGAGCAGTTCTTC,CASSQDLNLNNEQFF
TRBJ2-7,NA,TRBV29-1,NA,TGCAGCGTCAGAGAGGGGGTCGCCTACGAGCAGTACTTC,CSVREGVAYEQYF
TRBJ1-1,NA,TRBV6-1,NA,TGTGCCAGCAGTGAGGCAGGGCTCATGAACACTGAAGCTTTCTTT,CASSEAGLMNTEAFF
TRBJ1-5,NA,TRBV7-3,NA,TGTGCCAGCAGCTCCCCGAAGAGGGGCAATCAGCCCCAGCATTTT,CASSSPKRGNQPQHF
TRBJ1-1,NA,TRBV10-3,NA,TGTGCCATCAGTCGGGCGACAGGGAACACTGAAGCTTTCTTT,CAISRATGNTEAFF
TRBJ1-1,NA,TRBV7-3,NA,TGTGCCAGCAGCCCGCGGGGGCGGAACACTGAAGCTTTCTTT,CASSPRGRNTEAFF
TRBJ1-1,NA,TRBV19,NA,TGTGCCAGTAACCCGGACAGCCTTGGCACTGAAGCTTTCTTT,CASNPDSLGTEAFF
TRBJ2-2,TRBD1,TRBV5-1,NA,TGCGCCAGCAGCTTCAGTTTTTTGGGACAGGGTTTTGCCGGGGAGCTGTTTTTT,CASSFSFLGQGFAGELFF
TRBJ1-1,NA,TRBV9,NA,TGTGCCAGCAGCGTAAAGGTAACAGGGAACACTGAAGCTTTCTTT,CASSVKVTGNTEAFF
TRBJ2-7,NA,TRBV3-1/TRBV3-2,NA,TGTGCCAGCAGCCAAGGTGTGACAGTCACCTACGAGCAGTACTTC,CASSQGVTVTYEQYF
TRBJ1-5,NA,TRBV27,NA,TGTGCCAGCAGTTTCCTTCGGCAGCCCCAGCATTTT,CASSFLRQPQHF
TRBJ2-7,NA,TRBV5-5,NA,TGTGCCAGCAGCTTGAGTAGTACCCCCTACGAGCAGTACTTC,CASSLSSTPYEQYF
TRBJ1-2,TRBD1,TRBV28,NA,TGTGCCAGCACCGGGACAGTCCTCTATGGCTACACCTTC,CASTGTVLYGYTF
TRBJ2-7,TRBD1,TRBV11-2,NA,TGTGCCAGCAGCTTAGAATTCGGACAGGTTAACTCCTACGAGCAGTACTTC,CASSLEFGQVNSYEQYF
TRBJ2-1,TRBD1,TRBV4-1,NA,TGCGCCAGCAGCGAAGGCGGGACAGGGAAGTTCTTC,CASSEGGTGKFF
TRBJ2-7,NA,TRBV6-6,NA,TGTGCCAGCAGTCACCCGCCCTGGCGGGGCCCCTCCTACGAGCAGTACTTC,CASSHPPWRGPSYEQYF
TRBJ2-1,NA,TRBV30,NA,TGTGCCTGGACCATGGACTTCAACAATGAGCAGTTCTTC,CAWTMDFNNEQFF
TRBJ2-7,TRBD2,TRBV27,NA,TGTGCCAGCAGTTTAAGACTAGCGGGAGGGCTCTACGAGCAGTACTTC,CASSLRLAGGLYEQYF
TRBJ2-5,TRBD1,TRBV11-2,NA,TGTGCCAGCAGCCTGGGCGGACGGGACAGAGAGACCCAGTACTTC,CASSLGGRDRETQYF
TRBJ2-3,TRBD2,TRBV27,NA,TGTGCCAGCAGGGGGCTAGCGGGGATCGCAGATACGCAGTATTTT,CASRGLAGIADTQYF
TRBJ1-5,NA,TRBV29-1,few,TGCAGCGTTGGGGAGGATCAGCCCCAGCATTTT,CSVGEDQPQHF
TRBJ2-7,TRBD2,TRBV7-8,NA,TGTGCCAGCAGCTTAGCGGCTAGCGGGAGCTACGAGCAGTACTTC,CASSLAASGSYEQYF
TRBJ2-7,NA,TRBV15,NA,TGTGCCACCAGCAGAGATGATCGGTACGAGCAGTACTTC,CATSRDDRYEQYF
TRBJ1-1,NA,TRBV4-3,NA,TGCGCCAGCAGCCAAGGGGGCGGGAACACTGAAGCTTTCTTT,CASSQGGGNTEAFF
TRBJ1-2,NA,TRBV30,NA,TGTGCCTGGGGGCTCGGACAGTATGGCTACACCTTC,CAWGLGQYGYTF
TRBJ2-1,NA,TRBV6-5,NA,TGTGCCAGCGCCTGGGAGACTTCCTCCTACAATGAGCAGTTCTTC,CASAWETSSYNEQFF
TRBJ1-6,TRBD1,TRBV2,NA,TGTGCCAGCAGTGAAACACAGGGGGCTCAGTCACCCCTCCACTTT,CASSETQGAQSPLHF
TRBJ1-6,NA,TRBV24-1,NA,TGTGCCACCAGTGATTTTCCCGGGGAACTTATTGATTCACCCCTCCACTTT,CATSDFPGELIDSPLHF
TRBJ1-1,NA,TRBV25-1,NA,TGTGCCAGCAGTGCCCTGAGGAATCGACCGAGTTTTATCACTGAAGCTTTCTTT,CASSALRNRPSFITEAFF
TRBJ2-6,TRBD1,TRBV19,NA,TGTGCCAGTAGTATATACAGGGGTGATACTGGGGCCAACGTCCTGACTTTC,CASSIYRGDTGANVLTF
TRBJ2-1,NA,TRBV9,NA,TGTGCCAGCAGCGTAGGGGCTGGGAGCTCCTACAATGAGCAGTTCTTC,CASSVGAGSSYNEQFF
TRBJ1-6,NA,TRBV19,NA,TGTGCCAGTAGTATCTCCGGGACACCGAGTTCACCCCTCCACTTT,CASSISGTPSSPLHF
TRBJ1-5,NA,TRBV5-6,NA,TGTGCCAGCAGCTGGGGGAGGAGCCCCCAGCATTTT,CASSWGRSPQHF
TRBJ2-1,NA,TRBV27,NA,TGTGCCAGCAGGGGGTCTGGCGCCCGAGGGTACAATGAGCAGTTCTTC,CASRGSGARGYNEQFF
TRBJ2-2,TRBD2,TRBV30,NA,TGTGCCTGGACTAGCGGGTTCACCGGGGAGCTGTTTTTT,CAWTSGFTGELFF
TRBJ2-5,NA,TRBV7-8,once,TGTGCCAGCAGTTGGGCAGGGCTTGCAGAGACCCAGTACTTC,CASSWAGLAETQYF
TRBJ2-1,TRBD2,TRBV5-1,NA,TGCGCCAGCAGCTTGGGAACCGGGACTAACAATGAGCAGTTCTTC,CASSLGTGTNNEQFF
TRBJ2-5,TRBD2,TRBV6-5,NA,TGTGCCAGCACCCCTCTAGCGGGAGTCCAAGAGACCCAGTACTTC,CASTPLAGVQETQYF
TRBJ1-2,TRBD1,TRBV28,NA,TGTGCCAGCAGCTGGGACAGCAAGAACTATGGCTACACCTTC,CASSWDSKNYGYTF
TRBJ1-2,TRBD1,TRBV19,NA,TGTGCCAGTGTCCCCTCCGAACTCGGGGACAGGGGAGGGGTCGATGGCTACACCTTC,CASVPSELGDRGGVDGYTF
TRBJ1-2,TRBD1,TRBV9,NA,TGTGCCAGCAGCGTAGGGTGGGGACAGGTTAACTATGGCTACACCTTC,CASSVGWGQVNYGYTF
TRBJ2-7,NA,TRBV6-1,NA,TGTGCCAGCAGTGTAGCGGACACCACCTACGAGCAGTACTTC,CASSVADTTYEQYF
TRBJ2-2,NA,TRBV5-4,NA,TGTGCCAGCAGTTTGGGCCGAGGCCAAACCGGGGAGCTGTTTTTT,CASSLGRGQTGELFF
TRBJ1-3,NA,TRBV6-5,NA,TGTGCCAGCAGGGCCCCCGGGGCTGGAAACACCATATATTTT,CASRAPGAGNTIYF
TRBJ1-2,NA,TRBV5-5,few,TGTGCCAGCAGCTTGTCGGTAGTCCCCCACTATGGCTACACCTTC,CASSLSVVPHYGYTF
TRBJ2-7,NA,TRBV29-1,NA,TGCAGCGTTGTTGAGAGCTCCTACGAGCAGTACTTC,CSVVESSYEQYF
TRBJ2-1,NA,TRBV5-1,NA,TGCGCCAGCAGACGGGGGAGAGGTAGTGAGCAGTTCTTC,CASRRGRGSEQFF